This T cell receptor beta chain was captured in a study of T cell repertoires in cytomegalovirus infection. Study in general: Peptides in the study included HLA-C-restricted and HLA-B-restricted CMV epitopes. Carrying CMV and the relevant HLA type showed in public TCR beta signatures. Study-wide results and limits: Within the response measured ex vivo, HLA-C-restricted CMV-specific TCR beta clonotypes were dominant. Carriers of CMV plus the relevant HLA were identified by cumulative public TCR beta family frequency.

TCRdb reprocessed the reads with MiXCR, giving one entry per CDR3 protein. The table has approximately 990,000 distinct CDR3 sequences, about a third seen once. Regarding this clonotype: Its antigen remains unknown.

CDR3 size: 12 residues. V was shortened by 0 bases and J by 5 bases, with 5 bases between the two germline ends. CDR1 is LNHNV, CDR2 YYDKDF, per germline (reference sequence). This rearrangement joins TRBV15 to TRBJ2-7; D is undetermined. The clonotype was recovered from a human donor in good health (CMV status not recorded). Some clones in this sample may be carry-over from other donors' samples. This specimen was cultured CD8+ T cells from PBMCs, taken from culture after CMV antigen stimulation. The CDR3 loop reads CATSRDFDEQYF. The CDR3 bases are TGTGCCACCAGCAGAGATTTTGACGAGCAGTACTTC. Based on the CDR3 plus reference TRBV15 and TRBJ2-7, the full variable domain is DAMVIQNPRYQVTQFGKPVTLSCSQTLNHNVMYWYQQKSSQAPKLLFHYYDKDFNNEADTPDNFQSRRPNTSFCFLDIRSPGLGDTAMYLCATSRDFDEQYFGPGTRLTVT.